Given below is one T cell receptor beta chain in context. What it binds is not known. The data originate from a study of cytomegalovirus exposure and HLA in healthy donors. The V end lost 2 bases, the J end lost 2 bases, and 6 bases lay between the germline ends. The CDR3 loop spans 12 amino acids. In germline, CDR1 is SQVTM, CDR2 ANQGSEA. General study findings and limits: Looking again later, the authors saw that most CMV-associated TCR beta chains seemed HLA-restricted.

Primers: 60 Vbeta forward and 13 Jbeta reverse. TCRdb's copy holds only in-frame clones and misses some; the assay was immunoSEQ multiplex PCR. Of around 180,000 clones listed, 80% are singletons. The chain links TRBV29-1 to TRBJ1-2, with D uncertain. The receptor was derived from a man aged 35-49 years in good health and CMV-seronegative. The specimen sequenced was PBMCs. CDR3 coding DNA: TGCAGCGTTGAATCGTTCAACTATGGCTACACCTTC. Encoded protein: CSVESFNYGYTF.